One TCR beta chain is described in this entry. Its matching antigen is unknown. Authors of the study amplified TCR beta CDR3 regions from RNA transcripts. RT-PCR in the first round (using the HTBI primer set) targeted the TCR CDR3. TCRdb called the multiplex PCR reads again in MiXCR, with one record for every CDR3 protein. The repertoire holds approximately 400,000 distinct CDR3 sequences, with roughly 13% as singletons. Deletions cut 0 bases from V and 10 bases from J, with 10 bases between. Germline V gene sequence: CDR1 LGHNA, CDR2 YNFKEQ. The CDR3 totals 14 residues. The sample is drawn from a study of T cells in Graves' hyperthyroidism and ophthalmopathy. General observations from the study: The authors' 13 V-J model separated ophthalmopathy from stable hyperthyroidism.

Sequencing used blood. J is TRBJ1-6 and V is TRBV4-2, with no clear D. The origin of this receptor is a man younger than 40 with Graves' hyperthyroidism that later progressed to Graves' ophthalmopathy. The CDR3 here is CASSQDSDTSPLHF. The CDR3 region has the DNA TGTGCCAGCAGCCAAGATTCAGACACCTCACCCCTCCACTTT.